What follows describes a single T cell receptor beta chain. Trimming shortened V by 5 bases and J by 4 bases, and 9 bases separated the two germline ends. The CDR3 totals 13 residues. The V gene's germline CDR1 is LNHDA and CDR2 SQIVND (reference sequence). The source of the sample is a study of blood T cell repertoires in COVID-19. Only in-frame clones appear in the TCRdb table, and some are missing; sequencing was by immunoSEQ multiplex PCR. In the table there are about 27,000 clones, about 83% of which are singletons. Specimen: peripheral blood. The rearrangement links TRBV19 to TRBJ2-1, with D maybe TRBD1 (6 bases). This TCR was sampled from a man aged 70 or older with acute or convalescent COVID-19. CDR3 bases: TGTGCCAGTAGTGTTGGACAGTACAATGAGCAGTTCTTC. Its translation is CASSVGQYNEQFF.